A selection of T cell receptor beta chains follows, all from one sample in a study of post-analysis software for immune sequencing data. TCRdb ran MiXCR on the PCR reads and lists one entry per CDR3 protein. The table lists roughly 410,000 distinct CDR3 sequences, roughly 35% of them singletons, with 13% in the top ten. The sequenced sample was blood. The receptors derive from a girl aged 10-17 years with multiple sclerosis. Each CDR3 is given with its conserved first and last residue. The D gene is left open where the match is weak. Only some rows state a clone size, as once, few, many or a class for expanded clones.

V,length,size,J,D,DNA,CDR3
TRBV12-3/TRBV12-4,12,few,TRBJ2-5,TRBD1,TGTGCCAGCAGTCCGGATCAGGGGGTCCAGTACTTC,CASSPDQGVQYF
TRBV20-1,15,-,TRBJ2-1,TRBD1,TGCAGTGCTTCGACAGGGGGTGTAAGCTACAATGAGCAGTTCTTC,CSASTGGVSYNEQFF
TRBV6-1,16,few,TRBJ2-1,-,TGTGCCAGCAGTGACCCCTCAGCGGTCTCCTACAATGAGCAGTTCTTC,CASSDPSAVSYNEQFF
TRBV29-1,10,many,TRBJ2-3,-,TGCAGCGTTGGTGGGGATACGCAGTATTTT,CSVGGDTQYF
TRBV9,15,-,TRBJ1-1,-,TGTGCCAGCAGTATGGGGGTTGACCGAAACACTGAAGCTTTCTTT,CASSMGVDRNTEAFF
TRBV29-1,13,few,TRBJ1-1,-,TGCAGCGTATCCTCTGGGGCGAACACTGAAGCTTTCTTT,CSVSSGANTEAFF
TRBV9,16,-,TRBJ2-5,TRBD2,TGTGCCAGCAGCGAGGGACTAGCGGCGTACCAAGAGACCCAGTACTTC,CASSEGLAAYQETQYF
TRBV5-6,14,few,TRBJ2-5,-,TGTGCCAGCAGCTTGGACAGGGCGACAGAGACCCAGTACTTC,CASSLDRATETQYF
TRBV4-3,15,few,TRBJ2-1,-,TGCGCCAGCAGCCAAGTAACTAGTTTCGCTAATGAGCAGTTCTTC,CASSQVTSFANEQFF
TRBV20-1,13,-,TRBJ1-2,-,TGCAGTGTTAGGGACAAGTACGATGATGGCTACACCTTC,CSVRDKYDDGYTF
TRBV4-2,15,-,TRBJ2-7,-,TGTGCCAGCAGCCAAGAACGGAGGGGCATGAGCGAGCAGTACTTC,CASSQERRGMSEQYF
TRBV5-1,14,few,TRBJ2-3,-,TGCGCCAGCAGCTTTTGGGACCCCACAGATACGCAGTATTTT,CASSFWDPTDTQYF
TRBV20-1,15,few,TRBJ2-1,TRBD2,TGCAGTGCTCTAGCCGAGCGGGGGGGCCAGAATGAGCAGTTCTTC,CSALAERGGQNEQFF
TRBV7-3,14,many,TRBJ2-7,-,TGTGCCAGCAGCCTCACGCCAGGGGCCTACGAGCAGTACTTC,CASSLTPGAYEQYF
TRBV9,12,-,TRBJ1-1,-,TGTGCCAGCAGCGAGTCAAGGGGGGATGCTTTCTTT,CASSESRGDAFF
TRBV9,12,-,TRBJ1-1,-,TGTGCCAGCAGCGTAGTGGGCGGAGAAGCTTTCTTT,CASSVVGGEAFF
TRBV24-1,15,many,TRBJ1-5,TRBD1,TGTGCCACCAGTGACCCGGGGACAGGGCATCAGCCCCAGCATTTT,CATSDPGTGHQPQHF